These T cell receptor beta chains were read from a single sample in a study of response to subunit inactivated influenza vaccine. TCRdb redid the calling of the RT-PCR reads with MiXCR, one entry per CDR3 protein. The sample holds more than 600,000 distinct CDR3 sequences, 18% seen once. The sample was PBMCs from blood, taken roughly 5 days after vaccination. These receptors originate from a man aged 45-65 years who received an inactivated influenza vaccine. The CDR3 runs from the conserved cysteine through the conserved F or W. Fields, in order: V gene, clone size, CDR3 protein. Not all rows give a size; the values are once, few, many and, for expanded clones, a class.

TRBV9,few,CASSVSGRAGYEQYF
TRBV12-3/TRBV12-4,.,CASSFGNSQETQYF
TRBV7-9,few,CASSSSSRASGYNEQFF
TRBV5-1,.,CASSFGQGLAGELFF
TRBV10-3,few,CAIRGQGAGQPQHF
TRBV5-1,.,CASSNRGANTGELFF
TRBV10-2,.,CASSHYRDDYGYTF
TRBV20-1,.,CSAPRPGGVASYEQYF
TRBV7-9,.,CASSINQGRETQYF
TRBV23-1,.,CASSQTQGQGNQPQHF
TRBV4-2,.,CASSQEVPSRAGTGVGADTQYF
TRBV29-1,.,CSVDRTGILGYTF
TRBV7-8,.,CASSLVGHRGQPQHF
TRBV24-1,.,CATSDASSGRANEQYF
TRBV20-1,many,CSASKAVNEKLFF
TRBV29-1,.,CSVVRAGGPQETQYF
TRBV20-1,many,CSARVGGTEAFF
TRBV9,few,CASSATGGKNTEAFF
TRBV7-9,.,CASSLDGGGNIQYF
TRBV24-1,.,CATSESGRGNEQFF
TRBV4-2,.,CASSQDRTGGGNQPQHF
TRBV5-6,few,CASSLTPEADTQYF
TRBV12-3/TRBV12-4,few,CASSFRLSSFTVHEQFF
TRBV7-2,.,CASSSRNGGDAQYF
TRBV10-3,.,CAISALAGGATDTQYF
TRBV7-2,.,CASGGAGSYNSPLHF
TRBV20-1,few,CSAIILQPNYGYTF
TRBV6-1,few,CASSDRDRLYNEQFF
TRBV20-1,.,CSAAQSYEQYF
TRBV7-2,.,CASSHAAYEQYF
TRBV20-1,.,CSALRDRSYEQYF
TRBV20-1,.,CSASPTNTEAFF
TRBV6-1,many,CASSRRQGHNEQFF
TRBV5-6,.,CASSLSGFYEQYF
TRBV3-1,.,CASSQDLVPNEQFF
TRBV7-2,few,CASSLALALYNSPLHF
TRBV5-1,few,CASSAAGTRKGDEQFF
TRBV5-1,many,CASSADSNNEKLFF
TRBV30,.,CAWSKGQPQHF
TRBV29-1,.,CSVTRDRKFNEQFF
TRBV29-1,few,CSVEGEWPKETQYF
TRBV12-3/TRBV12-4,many,CASSSRQGRNTEAFF
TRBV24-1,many,CATSDWGRRNEQFF
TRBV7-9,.,CASSPDREETYEQYF
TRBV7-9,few,CASSPDIYNSPLHF
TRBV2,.,CASSESGLYGYTF
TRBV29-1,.,CSVEDLTGELFF
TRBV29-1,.,CSVAGNFGETQYF
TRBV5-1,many,CASSQDPDRPPYEQYF
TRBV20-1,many,CSARPGTGAYNEQFF
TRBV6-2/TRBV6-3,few,CASSPRDTLGGTDTQYF
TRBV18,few,CASSQDRLEAFF
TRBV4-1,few,CASSSYSSYEQYF
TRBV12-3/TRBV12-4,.,CASTLGGESNQPQHF